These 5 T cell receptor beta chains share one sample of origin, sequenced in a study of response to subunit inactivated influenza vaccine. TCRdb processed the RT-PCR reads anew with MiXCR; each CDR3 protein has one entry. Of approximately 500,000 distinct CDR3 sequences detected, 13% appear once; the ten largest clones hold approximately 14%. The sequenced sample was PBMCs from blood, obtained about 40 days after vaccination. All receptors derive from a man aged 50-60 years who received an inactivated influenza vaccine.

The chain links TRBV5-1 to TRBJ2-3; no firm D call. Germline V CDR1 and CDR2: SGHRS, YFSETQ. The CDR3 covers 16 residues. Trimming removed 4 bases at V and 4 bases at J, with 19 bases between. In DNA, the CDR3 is TGCGCCAGCAGCCCCGGTATGGGCCTTCGAGCAGATACGCAGTATTTT. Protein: CASSPGMGLRADTQYF.

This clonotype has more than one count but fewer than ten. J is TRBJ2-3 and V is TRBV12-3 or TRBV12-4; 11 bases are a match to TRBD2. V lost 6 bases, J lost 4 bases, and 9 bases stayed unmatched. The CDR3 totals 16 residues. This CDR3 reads CASSPGIAGGPDTQYF. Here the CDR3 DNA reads TGTGCCAGCAGCCCAGGGATAGCGGGAGGGCCAGATACGCAGTATTTT.

CDR3 region: CASSLNRTGLETDTQYF. The CDR3 DNA reads TGTGCCAGCAGCTTGAACCGGACAGGGTTGGAGACAGATACGCAGTATTTT. The chain has TRBV7-9 and TRBJ2-3; TRBD1 matches 8 bases. The ends lost 3 bases at V and 3 bases at J; junction bases unmatched: 11. The CDR3 sequence is 17 residues long. CDR1 and CDR2 from the germline V gene are SEHNR and FQNEAQ (reference sequence).

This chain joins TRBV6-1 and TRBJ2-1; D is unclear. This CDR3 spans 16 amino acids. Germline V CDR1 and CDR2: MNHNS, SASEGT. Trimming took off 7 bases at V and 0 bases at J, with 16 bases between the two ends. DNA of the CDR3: TGTGCCAGCACCCTTCTTCCCGATAACTCCTACAATGAGCAGTTCTTC. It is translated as CASTLLPDNSYNEQFF.

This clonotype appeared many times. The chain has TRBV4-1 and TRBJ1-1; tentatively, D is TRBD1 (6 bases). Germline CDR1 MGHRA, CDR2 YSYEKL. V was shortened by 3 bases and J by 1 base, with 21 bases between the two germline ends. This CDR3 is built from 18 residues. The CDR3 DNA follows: TGCGCCAGCAGCCAGCTACTTCTTCGGGGGGGGCAGAACACTGAAGCTTTCTTT. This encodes CASSQLLLRGGQNTEAFF.